The T cell receptor (beta chain) described here comes from a study of blood T cell repertoires in COVID-19. The germline gives CDR1 LGHDT, CDR2 YNNKEL (reference sequence). V lost 3 bases and J lost 4, with 10 bases in between. The CDR3 is made up of 14 amino acids. The method was immunoSEQ multiplex PCR; TCRdb's version includes in-frame clones alone and lacks a portion of them. Of approximately 60,000 clones listed, about 94% are singletons. This receptor was obtained from a man aged 65-85 years with active COVID-19. Sequenced sample: peripheral blood. The chain combines TRBV3-1 (or the pseudogene TRBV3-2) with TRBJ1-5; TRBD1 is a possible D gene (6 bases). The CDR3, as DNA: TGTGCCAGCAGCCAGGCAGGGACAAATCAGCCCCAGCATTTT. It translates to CASSQAGTNQPQHF.